Listed here are 6 T cell receptor beta chains from one sample, sequenced in a study of B cell selection in AIRE deficiency. Assay used: immunoSEQ multiplex PCR; TCRdb lists only in-frame clones, some missing. The table records 20,000 to 30,000 clones, approximately 90% of them present only once. Regulatory T cells were sorted as CD4+CD25hiCD127low/negative. Input material: CD4+CD25+ Tregs sorted from PBMCs. The receptors shown here come from a human donor in good health.

The chain combines TRBV7-6 with TRBJ2-5; TRBD1 matches 7 bases. The end of the DNA fits TRBJ2-7 better, so the J call may be wrong. The V gene's germline CDR1 is SGHVS and CDR2 FNYEAQ. The CDR3 has 13 residues. CDR3 in DNA: TGTGCCAGCAGCATAACCACAGGGGTCGAGCAGTACTTC. Its translation: CASSITTGVEQYF.

The chain has TRBV18 and TRBJ2-5; D gene ambiguous. V was trimmed by 0 bases and J by 7 bases, leaving 21 bases between them. This CDR3 is 17 amino acids long. The germline V gene has CDR1 KGHSH and CDR2 LQKENI. The CDR3 nucleotides read TGTGCCAGCTCACCACCGGGCGTTCCGAAGACTGCCGGGACCCAGTACTTC. Translation gives CASSPPGVPKTAGTQYF. Variable domain in full (rest from reference TRBV18 and TRBJ2-5): NAGVMQNPRHLVRRRGQEARLRCSPMKGHSHVYWYRQLPEEGLKFMVYLQKENIIDESGMPKERFSAEFPKEGPSILRIQQVVRGDSAAYFCASSPPGVPKTAGTQYFGPGTRLLVL.

The rearrangement joins TRBV9 to TRBJ1-2; a possible D gene is TRBD1 (6 bases). V shed 2 bases and J shed 8 bases, with 10 bases lying between them. This CDR3 is built from 12 residues. Germline assignment: CDR1 SGDLS and CDR2 YYNGEE. CDR3 region: CASSVPGVGYTF. CDR3 nucleotides: TGTGCCAGCAGCGTCCCAGGGGTGGGCTACACCTTC. The variable domain in full, with the rest retrieved from reference TRBV9 and TRBJ1-2, is DSGVTQTPKHLITATGQRVTLRCSPRSGDLSVYWYQQSLDQGLQFLIQYYNGEERAKGNILERFSAQQFPDLHSELNLSSLELGDSALYFCASSVPGVGYTFGSGTRLTVV.

V and J are TRBV27 and TRBJ2-5, with a possible D match to TRBD2 (5 bases). V gave up 7 bases and J gave up 7 bases, with 10 bases separating them. CDR1 and CDR2 from the germline V gene are MNHEY and SMNVEV (reference sequence). The CDR3 runs to 11 residues. The CDR3 region has the DNA TGTGCCAGCACCCTCCGGGGGACCCAGTACTTC. This encodes CASTLRGTQYF.

This chain connects TRBV11-2 to TRBJ1-4; D unclear. V gave up 3 bases and J gave up 8 bases, with 10 bases separating them. CDR3 size: 13 residues. Germline V gene sequence: CDR1 SGHAT, CDR2 FQNNGV. The CDR3 region has the DNA TGTGCCAGCAGCTTTTCAGGTTCGGAAAAACTGTTTTTT. This translates into CASSFSGSEKLFF. Drawing the rest from reference TRBV11-2 and TRBJ1-4, the complete variable domain is EAGVAQSPRYKIIEKRQSVAFWCNPISGHATLYWYQQILGQGPKLLIQFQNNGVVDDSQLPKDRFSAERLKGVDSTLKIQPAKLEDSAVYLCASSFSGSEKLFFGSGTQLSVL.

This chain connects TRBV12-5 to TRBJ1-4; no clear D gene. There are 14 residues in the CDR3. V dropped 3 bases and J dropped 3 bases, with 8 bases sitting between them. Germline CDR1 reads LGHNT; CDR2 reads FRNRAP. For the CDR3, the DNA is TGTGCTAGTGGTTTTTCAGGAGCTAATGAAAAACTGTTTTTT. Amino acids: CASGFSGANEKLFF.